A single sample gave rise to the 23 T cell receptor beta chains below, sequenced in a study of cytotoxic CD8 clonotypes in ibrutinib-treated CLL. The data were produced by immunoSEQ multiplex PCR, yet TCRdb's version contains in-frame clones alone and is incomplete. Of under 40,000 clones in the sample, roughly 49% were seen once. Sequenced material: PBMCs, taken before ibrutinib treatment. Receptor source: a human donor with chronic lymphocytic leukemia.

V is TRBV11-3 and J is TRBJ2-1; TRBD2 agrees at 8 bases. V dropped 5 bases and J dropped 4; count of bases not matched to a gene: 7. This CDR3 region has 15 residues. The germline gives CDR1 SGHNT, CDR2 YENEEA. The CDR3 sequence: CASSRTGGLYNEQFF. The CDR3 coding sequence is TGTGCCAGCAGCCGGACGGGGGGGTTGTACAATGAGCAGTTCTTC.

The gene calls are TRBV6-1 and TRBJ1-2, with 9 bases fitting TRBD1. CDR3 length: 13 amino acids. CDR1 and CDR2 (germline): MNHNS, SASEGT. V was pared by 4 bases and J by 8 bases, with 5 bases of the junction left unmatched. CDR3 residues: CASSGTGVNGYTF. CDR3 DNA sequence: TGTGCCAGCAGTGGGACAGGGGTCAACGGCTACACCTTC.

This sequence joins TRBV7-9 and TRBJ2-2; no reliable D call. There are 13 residues in the CDR3. Trimming stripped 2 bases from V and 6 bases from J, with 7 bases between. The germline gives CDR1 SEHNR, CDR2 FQNEAQ (reference sequence). The CDR3 bases are TGTGCCAGCAGCTTAATGAGTGCCGGGGAGCTGTTTTTT. This gives the protein CASSLMSAGELFF.

V is TRBV10-3 and J is TRBJ2-3, with D possibly matching TRBD1 (5 bases). V was pared by 6 bases and J by 2 bases, with 9 bases between. The CDR3 consists of 13 residues. The germline CDR1 and CDR2 sequences are ENHRY and SYGVKD. CDR3 sequence (DNA): TGTGCCATCAGGGCGGACACCACAGATACGCAGTATTTT. As protein: CAIRADTTDTQYF.

The V gene is TRBV5-1, the J gene TRBJ1-4; TRBD1 agrees at 8 bases. This CDR3 has 14 amino acids. The trim removed 2 bases at V and 8 bases at J, leaving 5 bases unmatched. Germline-derived CDR1 and CDR2 are SGHRS and YFSETQ. The CDR3 nucleotides read TGCGCCAGCAGCTTAGAGGGACAGGACGAAAAACTGTTTTTT. This sequence encodes CASSLEGQDEKLFF.

This clone was seen a handful of times. The CDR3 protein is CASGLPTEDKINSPLHF. CDR3 nucleotide sequence: TGTGCTAGTGGTTTGCCCACTGAGGACAAGATTAATTCACCCCTCCACTTT. The chain couples TRBV12-5 to TRBJ1-6; D perhaps matches TRBD1 (5 bases). Germline CDR1 LGHNT, CDR2 FRNRAP. The CDR3 is 17 residues long. Trimming shortened V by 2 bases and J by 6 bases, and 17 bases separated the two germline ends.

V is TRBV5-1 and J is TRBJ2-1, with D perhaps given as TRBD1 or TRBD2 (5 bases each). V dropped 3 bases and J dropped 6 bases, with 19 bases sitting between them. This CDR3 spans 16 amino acids. CDR1 is SGHRS and CDR2 is YFSETQ in the germline V gene. The DNA for the CDR3 is TGCGCCAGCAGCTGGGACCCTAGCCCATTCCGCAATGAGCAGTTCTTC. It specifies CASSWDPSPFRNEQFF.

The chain couples TRBV5-1 to TRBJ2-7, with D uncertain. This CDR3 spans 12 amino acids. The V end was cut by 4 bases, the J end by 0 bases, with 5 bases between. Germline V gene data show CDR1 as SGHRS and CDR2 as YFSETQ. The CDR3 sequence: CASSPSSYEQYF. The CDR3 DNA reads TGCGCCAGCAGCCCGAGCTCCTACGAGCAGTACTTC.

This clone was observed a handful of times. The chain has TRBV19 and TRBJ1-4; 7 nucleotides line up with TRBD1. CDR1 and CDR2 (germline): LNHDA, SQIVND (reference sequence). V lost 7 bases, J lost 8 bases, and 10 bases stayed unmatched. The CDR3 totals 14 residues. CDR3 sequence: CASMETGKEEKLFF. The CDR3 nucleotides are TGTGCCAGTATGGAGACAGGGAAGGAGGAAAAACTGTTTTTT.

This clone was counted a few times. This chain joins TRBV5-1 and TRBJ2-7; the match to TRBD1 covers 8 bases. The germline CDR1 and CDR2 sequences are SGHRS and YFSETQ. This CDR3 region has 16 residues. V was pared by 2 bases and J by 5 bases, with 12 bases of the junction left unmatched. The CDR3 DNA reads as TGCGCCAGCAGCTTCTTACCCTATCAGGGGGCGGACGAGCAGTACTTC. Its protein product is CASSFLPYQGADEQYF.

The gene calls are TRBV5-1 and TRBJ2-2; D not certain. V lost 3 bases to trimming and J lost 7 bases, with 16 bases between them. CDR1 is SGHRS, CDR2 YFSETQ, per germline. The CDR3 length is 15 residues. CDR3 sequence (DNA): TGCGCCAGCAGCTCCTTCGGCCCAGATGACGGGGAGCTGTTTTTT. It encodes CASSSFGPDDGELFF.

A few counts support this clone. The V and J genes are TRBV11-2 and TRBJ1-1, with TRBD1 identical over 7 bases. The CDR3 runs 15 residues. J was trimmed by 3 bases and V by 0 bases; bases with no gene match: 4. CDR1 SGHAT and CDR2 FQNNGV come from the germline V gene. CDR3 in DNA: TGTGCCAGCAGCTTAGACCAGACAGGGTACACTGAAGCTTTCTTT. Encoded protein: CASSLDQTGYTEAFF. Combining the CDR3 with reference TRBV11-2 and TRBJ1-1 gives the whole variable domain EAGVAQSPRYKIIEKRQSVAFWCNPISGHATLYWYQQILGQGPKLLIQFQNNGVVDDSQLPKDRFSAERLKGVDSTLKIQPAKLEDSAVYLCASSLDQTGYTEAFFGQGTRLTVV.

This clone came up a few times. The chain recombines TRBV5-6 with TRBJ1-5, with D unclear. V lost 4 bases and J 9 bases, leaving 14 bases between the germline ends. CDR1 is SGHDT and CDR2 is YYEEEE in the germline V gene. The CDR3 is made up of 13 amino acids. This CDR3 is CASSPLPDGPQHF. In nucleotides, the CDR3 is TGTGCCAGCAGCCCGCTACCGGATGGGCCCCAGCATTTT.

The J gene is TRBJ1-1, the V gene TRBV27; TRBD1 might be the D (6 bases). Trimming cost V 7 bases and J 1 base, with 13 bases left between them. Germline V CDR1 and CDR2: MNHEY, SMNVEV (reference sequence). The CDR3 consists of 14 residues. As DNA, the CDR3 is TGTGCCAGCACCCCCACAGGGCGGAACACTGAAGCTTTCTTT. Translating gives CASTPTGRNTEAFF.

This clone was detected only a few times. This chain joins TRBV5-1 and TRBJ2-1, with D possibly being TRBD1 or TRBD2 (7 bases each). V lost 0 bases and J 15 bases, leaving 13 bases between the germline ends. There are 12 residues in the CDR3. The germline V gene encodes CDR1 SGHRS and CDR2 YFSETQ. The CDR3 here is CASSLDRGGLFF. In DNA form, the CDR3 reads TGCGCCAGCAGCTTGGACAGGGGAGGGCTGTTCTTC.

This chain joins TRBV5-1 and TRBJ2-5; 12 bases are a match to TRBD2. This CDR3 is built from 16 residues. V was clipped by 5 bases and J by 0 bases; unmatched bases: 5. Germline CDR1 reads SGHRS; CDR2 reads YFSETQ. CDR3 amino acids: CASRRTSGAYQETQYF. The CDR3 DNA reads as TGCGCCAGCAGGAGGACTAGCGGGGCGTACCAAGAGACCCAGTACTTC.

The CDR3 coding sequence is TGTGCCAGCTCACCGGACAGGGGGCCCTCACCCCTCCACTTT. Amino acid sequence: CASSPDRGPSPLHF. The chain carries TRBV18 and TRBJ1-6; 11 bases agree with TRBD1. The CDR3 totals 14 residues. The germline V gene encodes CDR1 KGHSH and CDR2 LQKENI. Germline trimming cut 3 bases from V and 10 bases from J; bases unmatched to any gene: 2.

The chain combines TRBV7-6 with TRBJ2-7; 7 bases fit TRBD2. This CDR3 has 14 residues. With 0 bases clipped from V and 3 bases from J, the junction kept 2 bases outside the gene matches. The germline CDR1 and CDR2 sequences are SGHVS and FNYEAQ. The CDR3 is CASSLAGGDYEQYF. The DNA for the CDR3 is TGTGCCAGCAGCTTAGCGGGGGGGGACTACGAGCAGTACTTC.

V gene TRBV15 combines with J gene TRBJ1-4, with TRBD1 as a possible D gene (6 bases). Germline CDR1 reads LNHNV; CDR2 reads YYDKDF (reference sequence). V was cut by 1 base and J by 4 bases, with 13 bases left in between. The CDR3 loop spans 16 amino acids. CDR3 amino acids: CATSRVQGGFNEKLFF. The CDR3 DNA reads as TGTGCCACCAGCAGAGTGCAAGGGGGGTTTAATGAAAAACTGTTTTTT.

Judged by abundance, this clone is medium-sized. The J gene is TRBJ1-1, the V gene TRBV2, with D possibly being TRBD1 (6 bases). CDR3 length: 11 residues. The V and J ends lost 8 bases and 12 bases respectively, with 16 bases between them. Germline V gene sequence: CDR1 SNHLY, CDR2 FYNNEI. The DNA of the CDR3 is TGTGCCAGCGGGCTCAGGGGTTTGACTTTCTTT. This gives the protein CASGLRGLTFF. The entire variable domain, with the rest obtained from reference TRBV2 and TRBJ1-1, is as follows: EPEVTQTPSHQVTQMGQEVILRCVPISNHLYFYWYRQILGQKVEFLVSFYNNEISEKSEIFDDQFSVERPDGSNFTLKIRSTKLEDSAMYFCASGLRGLTFFGQGTRLTVV.

The V gene is TRBV7-6, the J gene TRBJ1-1, with 11 bases matching TRBD1. The trim removed 5 bases at V and 6 bases at J, leaving 5 bases unmatched. The CDR3 loop spans 14 amino acids. Germline loops: CDR1 SGHVS, CDR2 FNYEAQ. CDR3 DNA sequence: TGTGCCAGCAGCCAAGGACAGGGGGCAGCTGAAGCTTTCTTT. Protein: CASSQGQGAAEAFF. Variable domain in full (rest from reference TRBV7-6 and TRBJ1-1): GAGVSQSPRYKVTKRGQDVALRCDPISGHVSLYWYRQALGQGPEFLTYFNYEAQQDKSGLPNDRFSAERPEGSISTLTIQRTEQRDSAMYRCASSQGQGAAEAFFGQGTRLTVV.

V is TRBV28 and J is TRBJ1-2; D gene ambiguous. The V and J ends lost 5 bases and 0 bases respectively, with 4 bases between them. CDR3 length: 12 amino acids. Germline loops: CDR1 MDHEN, CDR2 SYDVKM. The CDR3 loop is CASSTANYGYTF. CDR3 nucleotides: TGTGCCAGCAGTACAGCTAACTATGGCTACACCTTC.

This clone appeared a few times. This rearrangement joins TRBV6-6 to TRBJ1-5; no firm D call. Germline lookup yields CDR1 MNHNY and CDR2 SVGAGI (reference sequence). V lost 8 bases to trimming and J lost 2 bases, with 16 bases between them. The CDR3 is 15 amino acids. CDR3 in DNA: TGTGCCAGCTCAGGATCGGTTATCGGCAATCAGCCCCAGCATTTT. This gives the protein CASSGSVIGNQPQHF.